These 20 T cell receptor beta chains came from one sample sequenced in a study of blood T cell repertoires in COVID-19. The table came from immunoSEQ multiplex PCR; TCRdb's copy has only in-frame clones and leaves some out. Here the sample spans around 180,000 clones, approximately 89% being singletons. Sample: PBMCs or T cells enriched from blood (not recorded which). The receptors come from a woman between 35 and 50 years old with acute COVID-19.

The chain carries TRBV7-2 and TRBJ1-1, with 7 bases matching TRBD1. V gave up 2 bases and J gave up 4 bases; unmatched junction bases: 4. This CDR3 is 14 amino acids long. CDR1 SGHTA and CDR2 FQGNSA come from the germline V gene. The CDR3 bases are TGTGCCAGCAGCTTAAGTCCAGGGGGCACTGAAGCTTTCTTT. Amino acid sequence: CASSLSPGGTEAFF.

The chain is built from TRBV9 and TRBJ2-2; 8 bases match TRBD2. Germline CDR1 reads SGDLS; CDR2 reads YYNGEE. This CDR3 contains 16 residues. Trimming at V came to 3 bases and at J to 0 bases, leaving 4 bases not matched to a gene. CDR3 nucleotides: TGTGCCAGCAGCGAATCGGGGGGGACGAACACCGGGGAGCTGTTTTTT. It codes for CASSESGGTNTGELFF.

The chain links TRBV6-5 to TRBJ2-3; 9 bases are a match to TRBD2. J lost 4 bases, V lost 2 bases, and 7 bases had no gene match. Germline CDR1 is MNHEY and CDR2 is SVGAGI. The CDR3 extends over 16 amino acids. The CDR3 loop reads CASSYAAGGQADTQYF. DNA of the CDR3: TGTGCCAGCAGTTACGCAGCGGGGGGCCAGGCAGATACGCAGTATTTT.

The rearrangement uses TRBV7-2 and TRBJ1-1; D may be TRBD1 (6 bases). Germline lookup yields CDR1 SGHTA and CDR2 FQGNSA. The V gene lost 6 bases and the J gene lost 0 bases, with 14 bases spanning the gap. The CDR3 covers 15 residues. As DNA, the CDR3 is TGTGCCAGCAGAAGGACAGCGATCATGAACACTGAAGCTTTCTTT. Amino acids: CASRRTAIMNTEAFF.

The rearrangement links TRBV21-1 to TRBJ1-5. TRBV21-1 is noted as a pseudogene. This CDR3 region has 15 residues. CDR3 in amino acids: CASKLTNFFNQPQHF. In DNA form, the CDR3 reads TGTGCCAGCAAGTTAACTAACTTTTTCAATCAGCCCCAGCATTTT.

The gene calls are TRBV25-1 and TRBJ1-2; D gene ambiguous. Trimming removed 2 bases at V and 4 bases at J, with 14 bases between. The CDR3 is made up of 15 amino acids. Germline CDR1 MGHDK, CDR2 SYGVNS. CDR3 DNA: TGTGCCAGCAGTGAAGGGTCAGGAGGGTCCTATGGCTACACCTTC. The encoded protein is CASSEGSGGSYGYTF.

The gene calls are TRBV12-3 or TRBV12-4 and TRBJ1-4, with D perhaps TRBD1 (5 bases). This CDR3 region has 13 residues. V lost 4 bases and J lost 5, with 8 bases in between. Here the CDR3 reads CASSSGGNEKLFF. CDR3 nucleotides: TGTGCCAGCAGTTCTGGGGGGAATGAAAAACTGTTTTTT.

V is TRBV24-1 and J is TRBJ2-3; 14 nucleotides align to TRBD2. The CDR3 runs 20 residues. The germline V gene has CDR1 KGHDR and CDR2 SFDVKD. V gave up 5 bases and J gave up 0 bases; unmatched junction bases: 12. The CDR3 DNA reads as TGTGCCACCAGTGGCCTGACCACGGGACTAGCGGGGGCTAGCACAGATACGCAGTATTTT. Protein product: CATSGLTTGLAGASTDTQYF.

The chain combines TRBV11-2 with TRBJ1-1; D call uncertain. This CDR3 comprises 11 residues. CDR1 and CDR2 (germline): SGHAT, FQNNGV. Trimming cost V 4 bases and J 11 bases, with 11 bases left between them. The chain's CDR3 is CASSSGKWAFF. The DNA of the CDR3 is TGTGCCAGCAGCTCGGGGAAATGGGCTTTCTTT.

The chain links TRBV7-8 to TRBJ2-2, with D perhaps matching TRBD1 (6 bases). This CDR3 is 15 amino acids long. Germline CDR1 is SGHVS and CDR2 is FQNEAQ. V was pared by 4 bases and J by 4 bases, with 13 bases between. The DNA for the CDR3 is TGTGCCAGCAGCTCCTACAGGGTTGGCACCGGGGAGCTGTTTTTT. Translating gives CASSSYRVGTGELFF.

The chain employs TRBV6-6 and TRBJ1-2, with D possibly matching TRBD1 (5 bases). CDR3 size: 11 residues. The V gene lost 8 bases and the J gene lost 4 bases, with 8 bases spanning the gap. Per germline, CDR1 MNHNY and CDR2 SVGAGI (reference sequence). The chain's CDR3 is CASGGGYGYTF. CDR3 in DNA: TGTGCCAGCGGGGGGGGCTATGGCTACACCTTC.

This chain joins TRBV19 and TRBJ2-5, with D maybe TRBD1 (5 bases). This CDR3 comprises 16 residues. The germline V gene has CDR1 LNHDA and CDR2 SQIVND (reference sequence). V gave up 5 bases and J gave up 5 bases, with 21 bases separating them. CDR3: CASSPSLGLSGETQYF. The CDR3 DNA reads TGTGCCAGTAGTCCAAGCCTGGGGCTCTCGGGTGAGACCCAGTACTTC.

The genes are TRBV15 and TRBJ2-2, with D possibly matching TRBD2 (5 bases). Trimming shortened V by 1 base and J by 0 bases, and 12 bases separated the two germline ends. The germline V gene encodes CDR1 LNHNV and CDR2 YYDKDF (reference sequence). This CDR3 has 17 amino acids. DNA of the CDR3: TGTGCCACCAGCAGAGTTCCTGGACTCGCGAACACCGGGGAGCTGTTTTTT. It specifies CATSRVPGLANTGELFF.

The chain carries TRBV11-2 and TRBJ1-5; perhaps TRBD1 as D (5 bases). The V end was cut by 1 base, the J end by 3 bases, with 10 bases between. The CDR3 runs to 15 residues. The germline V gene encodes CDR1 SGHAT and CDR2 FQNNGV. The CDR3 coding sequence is TGTGCCAGCAGCTTAGGTACAGGCACCAATCAGCCCCAGCATTTT. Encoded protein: CASSLGTGTNQPQHF.

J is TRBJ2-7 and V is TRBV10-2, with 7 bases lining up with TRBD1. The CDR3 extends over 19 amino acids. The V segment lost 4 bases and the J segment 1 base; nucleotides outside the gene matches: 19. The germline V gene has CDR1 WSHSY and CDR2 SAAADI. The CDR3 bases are TGCGCCAGCAGTGGAACATTCGCCTCATCGACAGGGTCTTCCTACGAGCAGTACTTC. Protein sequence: CASSGTFASSTGSSYEQYF.

The CDR3, as DNA: TGTGCCAGCAGCTTAGCAGGGATGGGCGAGACCCAGTACTTC. This codes for CASSLAGMGETQYF. This sequence joins TRBV7-3 and TRBJ2-5; D perhaps matches TRBD1 (5 bases). Germline V gene data show CDR1 as SGHTA and CDR2 as FQGTGA. Trimming removed 2 bases from V and 5 bases from J, with 12 bases in between. The CDR3 is 14 amino acids.

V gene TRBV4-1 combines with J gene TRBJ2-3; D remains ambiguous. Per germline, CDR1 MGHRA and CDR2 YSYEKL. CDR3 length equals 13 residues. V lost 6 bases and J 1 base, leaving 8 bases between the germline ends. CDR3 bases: TGCGCCAGCAGTTTGGCTGGCACAGATACGCAGTATTTT. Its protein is CASSLAGTDTQYF.

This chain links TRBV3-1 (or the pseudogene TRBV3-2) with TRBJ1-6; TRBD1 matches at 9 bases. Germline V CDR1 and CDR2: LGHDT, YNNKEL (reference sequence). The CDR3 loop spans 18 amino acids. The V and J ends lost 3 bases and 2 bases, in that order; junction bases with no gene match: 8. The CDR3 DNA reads TGTGCCAGCAGCCAGTCCCGGGACAGGGACCCCTATAATTCACCCCTCCACTTT. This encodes CASSQSRDRDPYNSPLHF.

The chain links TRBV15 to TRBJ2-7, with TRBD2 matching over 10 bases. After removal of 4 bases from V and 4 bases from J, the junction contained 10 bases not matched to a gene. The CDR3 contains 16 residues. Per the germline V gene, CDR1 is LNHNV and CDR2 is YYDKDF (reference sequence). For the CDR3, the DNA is TGTGCCACCAGCACTTTAGCGGGGGGTTCCTATTACGAGCAGTACTTC. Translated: CATSTLAGGSYYEQYF.

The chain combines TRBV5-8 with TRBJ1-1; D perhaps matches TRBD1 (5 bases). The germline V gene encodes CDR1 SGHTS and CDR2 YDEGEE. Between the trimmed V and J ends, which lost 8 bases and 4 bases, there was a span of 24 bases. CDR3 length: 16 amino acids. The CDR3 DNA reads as TGTGCCAGACCTCAGACCCTGGGGGGGATCGTCACTGAAGCTTTCTTT. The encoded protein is CARPQTLGGIVTEAFF.